The 30 T cell receptor beta chains below were found in one sample sequenced in a study of blood T cell repertoires in COVID-19. The repertoire was sequenced with immunoSEQ multiplex PCR; TCRdb's copy has only in-frame clones and lacks some. The data contain a few hundred thousand clones, 80% to 95% of them singletons. The source material was peripheral blood. These receptors all come from a person under 35 with COVID-19, enrolled during active disease.

CDR3 nucleotides: TGTGCCAGCAGCTTAGACCCGGGCTGGGGGACAGGCTCTGGAAACACCATATATTTT. Translated, it gives CASSLDPGWGTGSGNTIYF. This chain links TRBV7-9 with TRBJ1-3, with TRBD1 matching over 8 bases. There are 19 residues in the CDR3. V lost 1 base, J lost 0 bases, and 11 bases stayed unmatched. Germline CDR1 reads SEHNR; CDR2 reads FQNEAQ (reference sequence).

The chain carries TRBV3-1 (or the pseudogene TRBV3-2) and TRBJ1-4; a weak D match, TRBD1 (5 bases). Looked up from germline, CDR1 is LGHDT and CDR2 is YNNKEL (reference sequence). V lost 7 bases to trimming and J lost 5 bases, with 14 bases between them. This CDR3 contains 14 residues. CDR3 region: CASKGLGENEKLFF. The CDR3 DNA reads TGTGCCAGCAAGGGACTGGGAGAAAATGAAAAACTGTTTTTT.

This clone was recorded once. The chain has TRBV7-2 and TRBJ1-1; D perhaps matches TRBD1 (5 bases). V was shortened by 2 bases and J by 5 bases, with 9 bases between the two germline ends. This CDR3 contains 13 residues. CDR1 SGHTA and CDR2 FQGNSA come from the germline V gene. The CDR3 reads CASSLLRETEAFF. CDR3 coding DNA: TGTGCCAGCAGCTTACTCAGGGAAACTGAAGCTTTCTTT.

The rearrangement uses TRBV29-1 and TRBJ2-1; D might be TRBD1 (6 bases). Trimming removed 6 bases from V and 7 bases from J, with 10 bases in between. This CDR3 has 11 amino acids. The germline V gene has CDR1 SQVTM and CDR2 ANQGSEA. CDR3: CSVPQGNEQFF. The CDR3 DNA is TGCAGCGTACCTCAGGGGAATGAGCAGTTCTTC.

The CDR3 DNA is TGTGCCTGGAGTCGTCGGGAGGGGACTGAAGCTTTCTTT. Protein: CAWSRREGTEAFF. V and J are TRBV30 and TRBJ1-1; D may be TRBD1 (5 bases). Trimming left V 2 bases short and J 5 bases short, with 12 bases between. CDR3 size: 13 residues. Germline V gene lookup returns CDR1 GTSNPN and CDR2 SVGIG (reference sequence).

The CDR3 bases are TGCGCCAGCAGTGACCCCGGGACAGGGGTCGCACCCCTCCACTTT. Translating gives CASSDPGTGVAPLHF. This chain links TRBV10-2 with TRBJ1-6, with TRBD1 identical over 10 bases. V shed 3 bases and J 11 bases; nucleotides not matched to a gene: 7. From germline, CDR1 is WSHSY and CDR2 SAAADI. This CDR3 spans 15 amino acids.

V and J are TRBV24-1 and TRBJ1-2; D is ambiguous. Deletions cut 4 bases from V and 5 bases from J, with 7 bases between. Germline V gives CDR1 KGHDR, CDR2 SFDVKD. This CDR3 region has 12 residues. CDR3 nucleotides: TGTGCCACCAGTGACGCGACTTATGGCTACACCTTC. It yields the protein CATSDATYGYTF.

The CDR3 region is CASSRDRNTDTQYF. CDR3 nucleotide sequence: TGTGCCAGCAGTCGTGACAGGAACACAGATACGCAGTATTTT. The chain joins TRBV6-5 to TRBJ2-3, with a weak D call TRBD1 (6 bases). The CDR3 consists of 14 residues. Germline CDR1 is MNHEY and CDR2 is SVGAGI. The V end was cut by 5 bases, the J end by 2 bases, with 11 bases between.

This chain uses TRBV30 with TRBJ1-2; 7 positions match TRBD1. CDR3 length: 13 amino acids. The V gene end was trimmed by 4 bases and the J gene end by 2 bases; junction bases not matched to a gene: 4. Germline V CDR1 and CDR2: GTSNPN, SVGIG (reference sequence). CDR3 nucleotide sequence: TGTGCCTGGACCCCGGGACAGAACTATGGCTACACCTTC. Protein sequence: CAWTPGQNYGYTF.

The rearrangement uses TRBV10-1 and TRBJ1-1; TRBD1 matches at 8 bases. Per the germline V gene, CDR1 is WNHNN and CDR2 is SYGVQD (reference sequence). The CDR3 is 15 residues long. V shed 6 bases and J 3 bases; nucleotides not matched to a gene: 9. CDR3 DNA sequence: TGCGCCAGCAGCCCCGGGACAGGACGGTACACTGAAGCTTTCTTT. This encodes CASSPGTGRYTEAFF.

This chain links TRBV24-1 with TRBJ2-2, with D possibly matching TRBD1 (6 bases). This CDR3 spans 17 amino acids. Germline V gene data show CDR1 as KGHDR and CDR2 as SFDVKD. With 3 bases removed from V and 0 bases from J, the gap between germline ends came to 13 bases. CDR3 loop: CATSDPLRGSNTGELFF. Written as DNA, the CDR3 is TGTGCCACCAGTGATCCACTCAGGGGTTCGAACACCGGGGAGCTGTTTTTT.

The chain couples TRBV6-5 to TRBJ1-2; 8 positions match TRBD1. CDR3 length: 15 amino acids. After removal of 6 bases from V and 7 bases from J, the junction contained 13 bases not matched to a gene. The germline CDR1 and CDR2 sequences are MNHEY and SVGAGI. The CDR3 loop is CASSTSGQGAAGYTF. CDR3 DNA sequence: TGTGCCAGCAGCACCTCTGGGCAGGGGGCGGCTGGCTACACCTTC.

This clone has only one observation. V gene TRBV19 combines with J gene TRBJ1-5, with a weak D call TRBD1 (6 bases). In germline, CDR1 is LNHDA, CDR2 SQIVND (reference sequence). The CDR3 is made up of 15 amino acids. The germline V and J ends were trimmed by 3 bases and 0 bases, with 9 bases remaining between them. The CDR3 DNA follows: TGTGCCAGTAGTATGGGACATTTTAGCAATCAGCCCCAGCATTTT. Its translation: CASSMGHFSNQPQHF.

CDR3 sequence (DNA): TGCAGTGGATCAGGGACAACTAATGAAAAACTGTTTTTT. Amino acids: CSGSGTTNEKLFF. The chain recombines TRBV29-1 with TRBJ1-4, with TRBD1 as a possible D gene (5 bases). The CDR3 is made up of 13 amino acids. CDR1 is SQVTM and CDR2 is ANQGSEA in the germline V gene. The full variable domain, its missing parts supplied by reference TRBV29-1 and TRBJ1-4, is SAVISQKPSRDICQRGTSLTIQCQVDSQVTMMFWYRQQPGQSLTLIATANQGSEATYESGFVIDKFPISRPNLTFSTLTVSNMSPEDSSIYLCSGSGTTNEKLFFGSGTQLSVL.

The CDR3 loop reads CASSYDRGPYGYTF. CDR3 bases: TGCGCCAGCAGCTACGACAGGGGGCCCTATGGCTACACCTTC. V is TRBV5-1 and J is TRBJ1-2; 10 bases align to TRBD1. J was trimmed by 4 bases and V by 3 bases; bases with no gene match: 3. This CDR3 spans 14 amino acids. Germline V lookup: CDR1 SGHRS, CDR2 YFSETQ.

V and J are TRBV24-1 and TRBJ1-2; TRBD1 aligns across 12 bases. This CDR3 comprises 15 residues. J lost 8 bases, V lost 4 bases, and 7 bases had no gene match. Germline values: CDR1 KGHDR, CDR2 SFDVKD. CDR3 in amino acids: CATSDPGTGGSGYTF. CDR3 DNA sequence: TGTGCCACCAGTGACCCCGGGACAGGGGGCTCGGGCTACACCTTC.

CDR3: CAKPNIWRGTNSNQPQHF. The CDR3 DNA reads as TGTGCCAAACCTAACATTTGGAGGGGTACTAATAGCAATCAGCCCCAGCATTTT. The chain is built from TRBV24-1 and TRBJ1-5; tentative D call: TRBD1 (5 bases). The germline V gene encodes CDR1 KGHDR and CDR2 SFDVKD. The CDR3 consists of 18 residues. Trimming left V 11 bases short and J 0 bases short, with 25 bases between.

This chain connects TRBV11-1 to TRBJ2-1; D remains ambiguous. Germline CDR1 and CDR2: SGHAT and FQDESV (reference sequence). The V end lost 3 bases, the J end lost 5 bases, and 8 bases lay between the germline ends. This CDR3 comprises 13 residues. The CDR3, as DNA: TGTGCCAGCAGCTTGCAACGGGACAATGAGCAGTTCTTC. It yields the protein CASSLQRDNEQFF.

J is TRBJ2-7 and V is TRBV6-5, with 7 bases fitting TRBD1. The CDR3 consists of 14 residues. CDR1 is MNHEY, CDR2 SVGAGI, per germline. V shed 0 bases and J 2 bases; nucleotides not matched to a gene: 1. CDR3 region: CASSYSTGTYEQYF. Here the CDR3 DNA reads TGTGCCAGCAGTTACTCGACAGGGACCTACGAGCAGTACTTC.

This clone showed up just a few times. The rearrangement joins TRBV19 to TRBJ1-5; 9 nucleotides match TRBD1. With V trimmed by 6 bases and J by 6 bases, 3 bases remained unmatched. Germline CDR1 LNHDA, CDR2 SQIVND (reference sequence). CDR3 size: 13 residues. The CDR3 region is CASRTGGGQPQHF. In DNA form, the CDR3 reads TGTGCCAGTAGAACAGGGGGCGGTCAGCCCCAGCATTTT.

The chain carries TRBV6-6 and TRBJ1-5; perhaps TRBD1 as D (6 bases). V was clipped by 7 bases and J by 4 bases, with 14 bases between them. The CDR3 runs 14 residues. The V gene's germline CDR1 is MNHNY and CDR2 SVGAGI (reference sequence). The CDR3 nucleotides read TGTGCCAGCAAGCAGGGGATCTTGAATCAGCCCCAGCATTTT. Its translation is CASKQGILNQPQHF.

This chain joins TRBV20-1 and TRBJ2-7, with TRBD2 matching over 10 bases. V shed 6 bases, J shed 6 bases, and the junction held 2 bases outside the gene matches. Germline assignment: CDR1 DFQATT and CDR2 SNEGSKA (reference sequence). CDR3 length: 11 residues. CDR3 nucleotides: TGCAGTGCGGGACTAGCGATCGAGCAGTACTTC. As protein: CSAGLAIEQYF.

V and J are TRBV9 and TRBJ2-7, with unresolved D. The germline V and J ends were trimmed by 0 bases and 1 base, with 8 bases remaining between them. This CDR3 is 14 amino acids long. From germline, CDR1 is SGDLS and CDR2 YYNGEE. The CDR3 nucleotides read TGTGCCAGCAGCGTAGCTGAGGCTTCCTACGAGCAGTACTTC. Its translation is CASSVAEASYEQYF.

This clone was seen a single time. V usage is TRBV2 and J usage is TRBJ2-7, with 8 bases identical to TRBD1. V was clipped by 8 bases and J by 1 base; unmatched bases: 7. The germline V gene has CDR1 SNHLY and CDR2 FYNNEI. The CDR3 is made up of 14 amino acids. The CDR3 DNA follows: TGTGCCAGCCCCCGGGACAGGCAGTCCTACGAGCAGTACTTC. It is translated as CASPRDRQSYEQYF.

The CDR3 bases are TGCGCCAGCAGCTTATCTCTAGCGGGCAGCTCCTACGAGCAGTACTTC. Residues: CASSLSLAGSSYEQYF. The chain employs TRBV5-1 and TRBJ2-7, with TRBD2 identical over 8 bases. V lost 2 bases, J lost 0 bases, and 7 bases stayed unmatched. The CDR3 has 16 residues. The V gene's germline CDR1 is SGHRS and CDR2 YFSETQ.

The chain links TRBV15 to TRBJ2-7, with a weak D call TRBD1 (6 bases). The V end lost 5 bases, the J end lost 1 base, and 12 bases lay between the germline ends. Looked up from germline, CDR1 is LNHNV and CDR2 is YYDKDF (reference sequence). The CDR3 has 14 residues. Written as DNA, the CDR3 is TGTGCCACCAGCCACAGGGCACTTTCCTACGAGCAGTACTTC. Encoded protein: CATSHRALSYEQYF.

This chain joins TRBV10-2 and TRBJ2-2, with 11 bases that match TRBD2. The length of the CDR3 is 15 residues. Germline V gene sequence: CDR1 WSHSY, CDR2 SAAADI. The V segment lost 6 bases and the J segment 7 bases; nucleotides outside the gene matches: 7. The CDR3 spells CASRGTSGSGGELFF. As DNA, the CDR3 is TGCGCCAGCAGAGGAACTAGCGGGAGTGGCGGGGAGCTGTTTTTT.

CDR3 residues: CASSVAGDKNIQYF. Written as DNA, the CDR3 is TGTGCCAGCAGCGTAGCAGGGGACAAAAACATTCAGTACTTC. The chain has TRBV9 and TRBJ2-4; weak D call: TRBD1 (6 bases). This CDR3 has 14 residues. The V and J ends lost 0 bases and 3 bases respectively, with 7 bases between them. The germline gives CDR1 SGDLS, CDR2 YYNGEE.

This clone has only a few counts. This chain connects TRBV7-6 to TRBJ2-2; 8 nucleotides align to TRBD2. Trimming at V came to 2 bases and at J to 4 bases, leaving 9 bases not matched to a gene. The germline gives CDR1 SGHVS, CDR2 FNYEAQ. CDR3 length: 17 amino acids. The CDR3 spells CASSLTRLASPTGELFF. The CDR3 coding sequence is TGTGCCAGCAGCTTAACCCGACTAGCGTCTCCCACCGGGGAGCTGTTTTTT.

A remark on this clone: Additional DNA sequences in this sample encode the identical CDR3. This chain connects TRBV7-9 to TRBJ1-1; 7 bases are a match to TRBD1. The CDR3 extends over 14 amino acids. CDR1 is SEHNR, CDR2 FQNEAQ, per germline (reference sequence). V trimming: 5 bases; J trimming: 1 base; junction bases outside the gene matches: 4. In DNA form, the CDR3 reads TGTGCCAGCAGCCCTCGGACAGGGAACACTGAAGCTTTCTTT. As protein: CASSPRTGNTEAFF.